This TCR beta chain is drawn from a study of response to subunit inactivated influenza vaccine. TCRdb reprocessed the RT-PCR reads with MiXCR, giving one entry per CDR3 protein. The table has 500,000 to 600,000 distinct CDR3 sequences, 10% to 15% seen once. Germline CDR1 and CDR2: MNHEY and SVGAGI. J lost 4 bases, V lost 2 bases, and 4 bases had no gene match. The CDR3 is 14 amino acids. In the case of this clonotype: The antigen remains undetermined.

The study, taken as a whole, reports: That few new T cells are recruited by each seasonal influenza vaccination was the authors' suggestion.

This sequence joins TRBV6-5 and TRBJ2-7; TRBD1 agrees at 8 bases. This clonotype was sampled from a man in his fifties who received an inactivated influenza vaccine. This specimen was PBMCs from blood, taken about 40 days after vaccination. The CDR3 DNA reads TGTGCCAGCAGTTACGGAGGGACAGGTTACGAGCAGTACTTC. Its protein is CASSYGGTGYEQYF.